Here is one T cell receptor (beta chain) with its context. What it binds is unknown. The sample contains more than one DNA sequence encoding this CDR3. The assay was immunoSEQ multiplex PCR, and TCRdb's table has in-frame clones only and misses some. The table records approximately 2.3 million clones, approximately 95% of them present only once. This CDR3 has 12 residues. V shed 4 bases and J shed 8 bases, with 11 bases lying between them. Per germline, CDR1 MNHEY and CDR2 SVGAGI. The sample comes from a study of shared clonotypes between healthy human individuals. Study-wide points: The donor pool, a small one, limited the genetic and exposure-history diversity represented. Rarefaction revealed incomplete sorted-subset sequencing despite large depth.

The V gene is TRBV6-5, the J gene TRBJ1-2; tentative D call: TRBD1 (6 bases). The sample consisted of naive CD4+ T cells from PBMCs. Subset described: CD45RA+ positively selected. This receptor was taken from a man younger than 35 in good health. Some clones in this sample may be carry-over from other donors' samples. CDR3 loop: CASSSQGGGYTF. The CDR3 nucleotides are TGTGCCAGCAGTTCACAGGGTGGCGGCTACACCTTC.